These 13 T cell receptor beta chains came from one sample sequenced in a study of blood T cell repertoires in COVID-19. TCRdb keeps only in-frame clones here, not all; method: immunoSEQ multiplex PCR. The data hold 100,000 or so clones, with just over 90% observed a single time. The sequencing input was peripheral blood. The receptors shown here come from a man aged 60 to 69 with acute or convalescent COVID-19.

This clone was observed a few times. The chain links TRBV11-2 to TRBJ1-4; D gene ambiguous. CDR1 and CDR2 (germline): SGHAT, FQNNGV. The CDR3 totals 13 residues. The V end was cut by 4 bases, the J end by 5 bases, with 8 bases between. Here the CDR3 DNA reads TGTGCCAGCAGCTCTTCCCTCAATGAAAAACTGTTTTTT. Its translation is CASSSSLNEKLFF.

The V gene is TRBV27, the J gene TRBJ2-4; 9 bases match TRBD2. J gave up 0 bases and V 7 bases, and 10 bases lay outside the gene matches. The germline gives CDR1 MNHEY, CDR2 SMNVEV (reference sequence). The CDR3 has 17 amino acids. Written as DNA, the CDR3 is TGTGCCAGCATGGGTTGGGCGGGAGGGCTAGCCAAAAACATTCAGTACTTC. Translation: CASMGWAGGLAKNIQYF.

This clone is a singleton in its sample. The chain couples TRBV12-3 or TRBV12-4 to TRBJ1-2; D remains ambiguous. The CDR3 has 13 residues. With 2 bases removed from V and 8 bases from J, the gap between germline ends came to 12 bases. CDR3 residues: CASSLRATRGYTF. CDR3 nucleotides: TGTGCCAGCAGTTTAAGGGCGACTAGAGGCTACACCTTC.

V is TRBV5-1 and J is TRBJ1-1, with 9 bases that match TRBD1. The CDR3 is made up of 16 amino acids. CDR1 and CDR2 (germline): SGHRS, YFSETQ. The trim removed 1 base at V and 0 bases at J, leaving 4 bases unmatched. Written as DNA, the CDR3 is TGCGCCAGCAGCTTGCGGGACAGGGACATGAACACTGAAGCTTTCTTT. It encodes CASSLRDRDMNTEAFF. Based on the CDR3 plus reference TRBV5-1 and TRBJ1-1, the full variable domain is KAGVTQTPRYLIKTRGQQVTLSCSPISGHRSVSWYQQTPGQGLQFLFEYFSETQRNKGNFPGRFSGRQFSNSRSEMNVSTLELGDSALYLCASSLRDRDMNTEAFFGQGTRLTVV.

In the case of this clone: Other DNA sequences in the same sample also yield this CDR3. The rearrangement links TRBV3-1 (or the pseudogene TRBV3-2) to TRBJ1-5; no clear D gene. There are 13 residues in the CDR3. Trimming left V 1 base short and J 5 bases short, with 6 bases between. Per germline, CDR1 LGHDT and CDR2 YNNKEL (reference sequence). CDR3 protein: CASSQGRDQPQHF. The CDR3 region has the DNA TGTGCCAGCAGCCAAGGACGGGATCAGCCCCAGCATTTT.

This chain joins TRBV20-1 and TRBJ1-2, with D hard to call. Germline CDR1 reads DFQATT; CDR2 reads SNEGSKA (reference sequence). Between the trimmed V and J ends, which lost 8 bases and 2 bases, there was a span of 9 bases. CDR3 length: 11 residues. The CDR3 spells CSLRENYGYTF. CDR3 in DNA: TGCAGTCTAAGGGAGAACTATGGCTACACCTTC.

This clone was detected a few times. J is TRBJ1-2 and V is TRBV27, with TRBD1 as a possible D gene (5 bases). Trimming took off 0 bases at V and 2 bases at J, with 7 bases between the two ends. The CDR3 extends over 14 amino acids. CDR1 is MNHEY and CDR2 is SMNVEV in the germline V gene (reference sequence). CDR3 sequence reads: CASSLSRANYGYTF. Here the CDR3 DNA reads TGTGCCAGCAGTTTATCCAGGGCCAACTATGGCTACACCTTC.

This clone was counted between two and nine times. This CDR3 reads CASTRTGLGNQPQHF. In DNA, the CDR3 is TGTGCCAGTACCCGGACAGGGTTAGGCAATCAGCCCCAGCATTTT. This chain uses TRBV19 with TRBJ1-5, with 8 positions matching TRBD1. With V trimmed by 7 bases and J by 2 bases, 7 bases remained unmatched. CDR1 is LNHDA and CDR2 is SQIVND in the germline V gene (reference sequence). The CDR3 totals 15 residues.

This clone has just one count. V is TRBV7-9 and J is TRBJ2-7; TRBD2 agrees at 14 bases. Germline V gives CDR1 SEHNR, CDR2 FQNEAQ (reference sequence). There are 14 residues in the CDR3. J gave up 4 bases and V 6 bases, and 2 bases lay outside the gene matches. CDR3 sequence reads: CASRGTSGSYEQYF. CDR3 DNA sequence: TGTGCCAGCAGGGGGACTAGCGGGAGTTACGAGCAGTACTTC.

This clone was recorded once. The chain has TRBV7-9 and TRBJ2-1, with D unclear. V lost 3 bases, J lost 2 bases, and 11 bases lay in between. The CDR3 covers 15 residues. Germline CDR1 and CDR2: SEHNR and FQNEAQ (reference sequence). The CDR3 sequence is CASSFGRGTYNEQFF. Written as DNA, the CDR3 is TGTGCCAGCAGCTTCGGCAGAGGAACCTACAATGAGCAGTTCTTC.

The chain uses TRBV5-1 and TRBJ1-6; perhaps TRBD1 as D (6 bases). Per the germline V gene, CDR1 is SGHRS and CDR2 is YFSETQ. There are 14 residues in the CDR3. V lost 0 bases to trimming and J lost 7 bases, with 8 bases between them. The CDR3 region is CASSLAQGNSPLHF. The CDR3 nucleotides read TGCGCCAGCAGCTTGGCACAGGGAAATTCACCCCTCCACTTT.

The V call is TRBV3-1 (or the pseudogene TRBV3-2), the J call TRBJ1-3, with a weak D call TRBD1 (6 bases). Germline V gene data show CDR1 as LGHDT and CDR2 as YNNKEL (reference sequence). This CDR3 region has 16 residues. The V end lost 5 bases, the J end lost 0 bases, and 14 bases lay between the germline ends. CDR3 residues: CASSLRGGTSGNTIYF. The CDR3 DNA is TGTGCCAGCAGCTTAAGGGGGGGGACCTCTGGAAACACCATATATTTT.

The CDR3 spells CASGLRGGNTEAFF. In DNA form, the CDR3 reads TGTGCTAGTGGTTTGAGGGGGGGTAACACTGAAGCTTTCTTT. The chain employs TRBV12-5 and TRBJ1-1; a weak D match, TRBD1 (6 bases). Trimming took 2 bases from V and 2 from J, leaving 9 bases between them. Germline V lookup: CDR1 LGHNT, CDR2 FRNRAP. CDR3 length equals 14 residues.